This T cell receptor (beta chain) was profiled in a study of shared clonotypes between healthy human individuals. Germline-derived CDR1 and CDR2 are SNHLY and FYNNEI. The CDR3 length is 15 residues. The V and J ends lost 5 bases and 5 bases, in that order; junction bases with no gene match: 8. Whole-study results and caveats: When naive CD4 clonotypes were compared across a few donors, 5% to 5.5% were shared.

Points on this clone: The antigen remains undetermined.

Here immunoSEQ multiplex PCR was the method, and the copy in TCRdb shows in-frame clones only, minus some. The data show 1.5 million to 1.9 million clones, roughly 98% seen once. The receptor was derived from a man aged 30 to 39 in good health. Sequenced: naive CD4+ T cells sorted from blood. Stated subset: CD45RA+ positively selected. This chain connects TRBV2 to TRBJ2-1; 8 bases line up with TRBD1. This CDR3 reads CASSFRDRTHNEQFF. In nucleotides, the CDR3 is TGTGCCAGCAGTTTCCGGGACAGGACCCACAATGAGCAGTTCTTC.